This TCR beta chain was observed in a study of blood T cell repertoires in COVID-19. The wider study: Each recovered donor of Cohort 3 presented with two negative PCRs, clearance, or symptom resolution.

Trimming at V came to 3 bases and at J to 4 bases, leaving 6 bases not matched to a gene. Germline lookup yields CDR1 SGHDT and CDR2 YYEEEE. The CDR3 covers 16 residues. Generated by immunoSEQ multiplex PCR, the TCRdb table keeps only in-frame clones and is missing some. The sample holds a few hundred thousand clones; 80% to 90% are singletons and the top ten take approximately 1.8%. Participants reported their clinical history, and cohort assignment relied on those reports. Sequencing input: PBMCs or T cells enriched from blood (not recorded which). The chain joins TRBV5-6 to TRBJ2-5, with 13 bases lining up with TRBD2. This clonotype was sampled from a man in his forties in a cohort exposed to, infected with or recovered from COVID-19 (not recorded which). The CDR3: CASSSLAGGILETQYF. In DNA form, the CDR3 reads TGTGCCAGCAGCTCACTAGCGGGAGGGATTTTAGAGACCCAGTACTTC.